This TCR beta chain was captured by sequencing in a study of CD8+ T cells in alopecia areata. Study conclusions and caveats: Clonality was higher in lesional than normal scalp, especially in alopecia totalis/universalis. Patients displayed less clarity in TCR sharing than mice, a finding possibly related to HLA.

This clone was seen a handful of times. What it binds is unknown. Deletions cut 4 bases from V and 4 bases from J, with 30 bases between. This CDR3 is built from 19 residues. Germline V CDR1 and CDR2: SQVTM, ANQGSEA. It was cDNA, reverse transcribed from extracted RNA, that served as the sequencing template. TCRdb's copy holds only in-frame clones and misses some; the assay was immunoSEQ multiplex PCR. The table includes more than 110,000 clones, around 50% detected once. The chain uses TRBV29-1 and TRBJ2-3; D may be TRBD2 (6 bases). This TCR was sampled from a human donor with alopecia areata. The material was CD4+ T cells sorted from blood, obtained at week 0. CDR3 nucleotides: TGCAGCGTTGGATTGGGGCGGACCGGGGGACCAAGGGTGTCAGATACGCAGTATTTT. Translated: CSVGLGRTGGPRVSDTQYF.